The source of this TCR beta chain is a study of shared clonotypes between healthy human individuals. General study results and limits: Rarefaction gave evidence that sorted-subset sequencing remained incomplete despite large depth.

CD45RO-negative cells were positively selected for CCR7, leaving out terminally differentiated effector memory CD45RA+ cells. Regarding this clone: Antigen unknown. Within the sample, other DNA sequences also encode this same CDR3.

Profiled with immunoSEQ multiplex PCR; TCRdb holds only in-frame clones, not every one. The repertoire holds 2 million or so clones, with approximately 95% as singletons. The TCR originated in a man younger than 30 in good health. Sequencing input: naive CD8+ T cells sorted from blood.

CDR3: CASSVEWDLTGELFF. CDR3 coding DNA: TGTGCCAGCAGCGTAGAATGGGACCTTACCGGGGAGCTGTTTTTT. V gene TRBV9 combines with J gene TRBJ2-2; TRBD1 or TRBD2 may be the D gene (5 bases each). This CDR3 comprises 15 residues. The V and J ends lost 0 bases and 5 bases respectively, with 11 bases between them. Germline V gives CDR1 SGDLS, CDR2 YYNGEE. The complete variable domain, with remaining parts taken from reference TRBV9 and TRBJ2-2, reads DSGVTQTPKHLITATGQRVTLRCSPRSGDLSVYWYQQSLDQGLQFLIQYYNGEERAKGNILERFSAQQFPDLHSELNLSSLELGDSALYFCASSVEWDLTGELFFGEGSRLTVL.